Detailed here is one TCR beta chain. Its antigen is not known. TCRdb reprocessed the 5' RACE reads with MiXCR, giving one entry per CDR3 protein. The sample has under 650,000 distinct CDR3 sequences; 18% are singletons. The entry originates in a study of T-cell memory formation after mild COVID-19. Study-wide results and caveats: Chiefly within CM and EM were the contracting CD4+ clones; CD8+ ones were within EMRA.

The CDR3 totals 15 residues. With V trimmed by 2 bases and J by 4 bases, 3 bases remained unmatched. This TCR derives from an adult woman who had mild COVID-19 (a few samples of this study predate the infection). Cell type and time point are not known. Sequences were obtained from PBMCs or a T cell subset sorted from them (not recorded which). V usage is TRBV12-3 or TRBV12-4 and J usage is TRBJ1-1; 11 bases line up with TRBD1. This chain's CDR3 is CASSLSGTGGTEAFF. The CDR3 coding sequence is TGTGCCAGCAGTTTAAGTGGGACAGGGGGCACTGAAGCTTTCTTT.